This T cell receptor beta chain was found in a study of control samples from healthy donors and cancer patients. The table came from immunoSEQ multiplex PCR; TCRdb's copy has only in-frame clones and leaves some out. This table has 150,000 to 200,000 clones, approximately 92% appearing once. CDR3 length: 13 residues. The V end was cut by 4 bases, the J end by 10 bases, with 13 bases between. Germline CDR1 LGHDT, CDR2 YNNKEL (reference sequence). This sequence originates from a woman in her 40s in good health. Sequencing used blood. This chain connects TRBV3-1 (or the pseudogene TRBV3-2) to TRBJ1-4, with D possibly matching TRBD1 (5 bases). This CDR3 is CASSPGTYGKLFF. CDR3 in DNA: TGTGCCAGCAGCCCGGGGACCTACGGAAAACTGTTTTTT.